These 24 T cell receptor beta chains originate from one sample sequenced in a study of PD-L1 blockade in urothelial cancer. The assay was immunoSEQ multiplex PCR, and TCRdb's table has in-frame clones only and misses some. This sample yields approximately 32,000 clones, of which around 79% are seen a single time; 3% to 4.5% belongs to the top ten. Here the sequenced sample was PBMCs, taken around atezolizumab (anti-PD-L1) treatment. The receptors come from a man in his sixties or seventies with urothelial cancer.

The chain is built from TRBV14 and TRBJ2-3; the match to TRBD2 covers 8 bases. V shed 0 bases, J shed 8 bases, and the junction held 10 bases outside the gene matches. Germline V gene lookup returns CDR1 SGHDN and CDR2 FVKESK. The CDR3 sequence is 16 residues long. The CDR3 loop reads CASSQDMRGVLSTQYF. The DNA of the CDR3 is TGTGCCAGCAGCCAAGATATGCGGGGGGTCCTTTCTACGCAGTATTTT. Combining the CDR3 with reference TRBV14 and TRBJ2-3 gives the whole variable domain EAGVTQFPSHSVIEKGQTVTLRCDPISGHDNLYWYRRVMGKEIKFLLHFVKESKQDESGMPNNRFLAERTGGTYSTLKVQPAELEDSGVYFCASSQDMRGVLSTQYFGPGTRLTVL.

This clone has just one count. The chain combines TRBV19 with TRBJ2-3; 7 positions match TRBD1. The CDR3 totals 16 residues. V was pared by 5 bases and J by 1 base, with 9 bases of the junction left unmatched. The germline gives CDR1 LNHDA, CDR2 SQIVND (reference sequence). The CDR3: CASSGAPGQRTDTQYF. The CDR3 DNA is TGTGCCAGTAGTGGGGCGCCGGGACAGCGCACAGATACGCAGTATTTT.

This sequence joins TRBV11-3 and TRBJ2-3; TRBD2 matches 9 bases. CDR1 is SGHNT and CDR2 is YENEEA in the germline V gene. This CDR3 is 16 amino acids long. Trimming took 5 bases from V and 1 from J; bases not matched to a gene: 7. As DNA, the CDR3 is TGTGCCAGCAGCCCCTCCCCTAGCGGGGGCACAGATACGCAGTATTTT. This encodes CASSPSPSGGTDTQYF.

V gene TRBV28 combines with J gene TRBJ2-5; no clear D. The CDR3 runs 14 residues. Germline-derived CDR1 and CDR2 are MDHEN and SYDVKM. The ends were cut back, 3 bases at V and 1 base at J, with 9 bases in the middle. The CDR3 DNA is TGTGCCAGCAGTTTGGAGAAATTCCAAGAGACCCAGTACTTC. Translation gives CASSLEKFQETQYF.

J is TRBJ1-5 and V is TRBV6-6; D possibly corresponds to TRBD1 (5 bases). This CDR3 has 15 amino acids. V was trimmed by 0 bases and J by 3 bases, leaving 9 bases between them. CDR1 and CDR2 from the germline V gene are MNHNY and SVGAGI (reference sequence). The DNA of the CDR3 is TGTGCCAGCAGTTACTCAGACAGACCCAATCAGCCCCAGCATTTT. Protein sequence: CASSYSDRPNQPQHF.

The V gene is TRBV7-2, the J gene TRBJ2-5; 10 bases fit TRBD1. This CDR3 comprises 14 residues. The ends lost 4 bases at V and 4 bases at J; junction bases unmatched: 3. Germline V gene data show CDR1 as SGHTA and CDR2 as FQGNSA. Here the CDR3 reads CASSSRTGGETQYF. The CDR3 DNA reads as TGTGCCAGCAGCTCACGGACAGGGGGAGAGACCCAGTACTTC.

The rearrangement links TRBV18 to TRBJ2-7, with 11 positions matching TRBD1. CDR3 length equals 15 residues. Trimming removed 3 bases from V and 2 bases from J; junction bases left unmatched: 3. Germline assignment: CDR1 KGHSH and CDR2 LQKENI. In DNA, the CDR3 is TGTGCCAGCTCACCTGGACAGGGGGCAGCCTACGAGCAGTACTTC. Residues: CASSPGQGAAYEQYF.

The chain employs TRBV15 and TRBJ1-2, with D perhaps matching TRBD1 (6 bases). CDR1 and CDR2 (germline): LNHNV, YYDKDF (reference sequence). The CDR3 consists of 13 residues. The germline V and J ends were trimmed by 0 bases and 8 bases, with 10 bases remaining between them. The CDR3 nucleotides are TGTGCCACCAGCAGAGACCCAGGGGACGGCTACACCTTC. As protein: CATSRDPGDGYTF.

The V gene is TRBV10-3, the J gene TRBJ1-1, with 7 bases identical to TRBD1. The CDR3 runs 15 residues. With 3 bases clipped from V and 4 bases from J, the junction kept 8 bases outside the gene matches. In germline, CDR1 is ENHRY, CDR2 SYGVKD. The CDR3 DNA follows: TGTGCCATCAGTGATAAGGGGTACAGGGGCACTGAAGCTTTCTTT. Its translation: CAISDKGYRGTEAFF.

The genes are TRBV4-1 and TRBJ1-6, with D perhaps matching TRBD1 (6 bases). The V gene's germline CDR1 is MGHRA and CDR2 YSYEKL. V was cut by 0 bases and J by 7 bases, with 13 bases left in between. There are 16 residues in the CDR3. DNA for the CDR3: TGCGCCAGCAGCCAAGATCCCCGGACAGAAAATTCACCCCTCCACTTT. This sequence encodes CASSQDPRTENSPLHF.

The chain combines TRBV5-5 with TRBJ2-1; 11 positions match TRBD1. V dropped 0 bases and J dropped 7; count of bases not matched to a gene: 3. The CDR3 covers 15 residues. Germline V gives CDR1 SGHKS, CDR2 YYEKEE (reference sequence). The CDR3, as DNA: TGTGCCAGCAGCTTGGGGACAGGGGGCAAGAATGAGCAGTTCTTC. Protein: CASSLGTGGKNEQFF. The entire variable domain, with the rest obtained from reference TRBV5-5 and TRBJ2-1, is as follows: DAGVTQSPTHLIKTRGQQVTLRCSPISGHKSVSWYQQVLGQGPQFIFQYYEKEERGRGNFPDRFSARQFPNYSSELNVNALLLGDSALYLCASSLGTGGKNEQFFGPGTRLTVL.

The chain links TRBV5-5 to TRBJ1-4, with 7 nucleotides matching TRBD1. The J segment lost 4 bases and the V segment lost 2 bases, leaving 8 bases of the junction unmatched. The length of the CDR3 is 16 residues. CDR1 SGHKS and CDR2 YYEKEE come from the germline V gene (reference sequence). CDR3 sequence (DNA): TGTGCCAGCAGCTTACAGGGGACGAGATATAATGAAAAACTGTTTTTT. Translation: CASSLQGTRYNEKLFF.

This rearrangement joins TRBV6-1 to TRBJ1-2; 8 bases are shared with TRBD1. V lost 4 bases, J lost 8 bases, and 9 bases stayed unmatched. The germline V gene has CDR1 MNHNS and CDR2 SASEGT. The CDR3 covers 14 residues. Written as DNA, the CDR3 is TGTGCCAGCAGTGTACCAGGGGGCGGAGAGGGCTACACCTTC. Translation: CASSVPGGGEGYTF.

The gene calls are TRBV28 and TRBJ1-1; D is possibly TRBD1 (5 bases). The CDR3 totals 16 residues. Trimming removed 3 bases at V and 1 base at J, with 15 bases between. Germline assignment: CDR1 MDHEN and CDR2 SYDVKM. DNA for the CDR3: TGTGCCAGCAGTTTCCAGCAGGGTACCCCGAACACTGAAGCTTTCTTT. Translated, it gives CASSFQQGTPNTEAFF.

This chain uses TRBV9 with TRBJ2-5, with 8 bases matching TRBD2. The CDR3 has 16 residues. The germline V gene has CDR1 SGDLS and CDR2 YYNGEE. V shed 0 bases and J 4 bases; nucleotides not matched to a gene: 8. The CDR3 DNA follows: TGTGCCAGCAGCGTAGCCGGGGGGGGGCCGCCAGAGACCCAGTACTTC. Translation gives CASSVAGGGPPETQYF.

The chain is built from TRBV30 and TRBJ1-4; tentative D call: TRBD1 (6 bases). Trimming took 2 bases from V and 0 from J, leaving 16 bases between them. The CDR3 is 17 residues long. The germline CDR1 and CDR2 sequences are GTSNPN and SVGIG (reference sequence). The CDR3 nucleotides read TGTGCCTGGAGTCAGAACCCCACAGGGCCAACTAATGAAAAACTGTTTTTT. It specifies CAWSQNPTGPTNEKLFF.

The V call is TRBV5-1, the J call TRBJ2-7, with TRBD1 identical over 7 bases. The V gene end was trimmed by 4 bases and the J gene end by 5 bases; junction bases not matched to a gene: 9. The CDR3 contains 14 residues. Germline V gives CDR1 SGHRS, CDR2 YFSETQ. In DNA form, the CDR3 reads TGCGCCAGCAGCCCTACAGGGGTGCGCGACGAGCAGTACTTC. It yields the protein CASSPTGVRDEQYF. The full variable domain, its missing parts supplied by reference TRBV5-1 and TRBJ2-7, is KAGVTQTPRYLIKTRGQQVTLSCSPISGHRSVSWYQQTPGQGLQFLFEYFSETQRNKGNFPGRFSGRQFSNSRSEMNVSTLELGDSALYLCASSPTGVRDEQYFGPGTRLTVT.

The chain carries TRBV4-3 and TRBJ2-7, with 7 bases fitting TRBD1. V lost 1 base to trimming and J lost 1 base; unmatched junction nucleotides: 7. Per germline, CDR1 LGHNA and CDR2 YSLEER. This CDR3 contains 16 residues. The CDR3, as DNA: TGCGCCAGCAGCCAAGGTTTCCGGGACAGATCCTACGAGCAGTACTTC. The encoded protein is CASSQGFRDRSYEQYF.

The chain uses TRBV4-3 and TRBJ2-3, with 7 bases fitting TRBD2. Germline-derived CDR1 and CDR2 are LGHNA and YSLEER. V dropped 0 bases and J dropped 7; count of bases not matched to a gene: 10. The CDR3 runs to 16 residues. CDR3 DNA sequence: TGCGCCAGCAGCCAAGAGTCTAGCGGTTCGTATAATACGCAGTATTTT. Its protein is CASSQESSGSYNTQYF.

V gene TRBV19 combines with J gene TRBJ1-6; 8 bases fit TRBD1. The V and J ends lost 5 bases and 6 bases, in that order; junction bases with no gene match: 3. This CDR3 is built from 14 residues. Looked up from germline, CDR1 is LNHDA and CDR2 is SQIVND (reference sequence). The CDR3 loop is CASSPTGGNSPLHF. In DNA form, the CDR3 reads TGTGCCAGTAGTCCCACAGGGGGTAATTCACCCCTCCACTTT.

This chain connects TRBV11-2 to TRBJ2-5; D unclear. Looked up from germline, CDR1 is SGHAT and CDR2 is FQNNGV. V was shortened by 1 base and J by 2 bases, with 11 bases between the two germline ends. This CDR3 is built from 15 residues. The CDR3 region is CASSLASGQQETQYF. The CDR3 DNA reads TGTGCCAGCAGCTTAGCGTCAGGCCAACAAGAGACCCAGTACTTC.

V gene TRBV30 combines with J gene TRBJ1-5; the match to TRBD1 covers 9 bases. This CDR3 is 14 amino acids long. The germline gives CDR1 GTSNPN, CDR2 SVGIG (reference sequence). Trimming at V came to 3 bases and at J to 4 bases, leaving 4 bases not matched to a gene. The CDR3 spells CAWSADRGNQPQHF. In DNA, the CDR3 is TGTGCCTGGAGCGCGGACAGGGGAAATCAGCCCCAGCATTTT.

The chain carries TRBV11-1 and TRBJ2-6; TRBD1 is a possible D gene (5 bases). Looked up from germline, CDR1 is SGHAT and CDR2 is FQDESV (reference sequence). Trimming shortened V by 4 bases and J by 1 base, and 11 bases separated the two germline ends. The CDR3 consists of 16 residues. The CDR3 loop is CASSWEGESGANVLTF. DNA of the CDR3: TGTGCCAGCAGCTGGGAAGGGGAATCTGGGGCCAACGTCCTGACTTTC.

The CDR3 DNA reads TGCGCCAGCAGCTCGACTACCGCCCACTACGAGCAGTACTTC. Translated: CASSSTTAHYEQYF. This chain links TRBV5-1 with TRBJ2-7; perhaps TRBD2 as D (5 bases). The CDR3 covers 14 residues. CDR1 is SGHRS and CDR2 is YFSETQ in the germline V gene. The ends were cut back, 3 bases at V and 3 bases at J, with 13 bases in the middle.